A single sample gave rise to the 13 T cell receptor beta chains below, sequenced in a study of cytomegalovirus exposure and HLA in healthy donors. It was with 60 Vbeta and 13 Jbeta primers that the PCR ran. Repertoires were generated with immunoSEQ multiplex PCR, while TCRdb's copy carries only in-frame clones and drops some. The sample lists about 190,000 clones; 70% to 90% were seen once. The sequenced sample was PBMCs. Receptors originate from a woman aged 18-30 years in good health and CMV-seropositive.

The chain recombines TRBV9 with TRBJ1-6; D is uncertain. Germline V lookup: CDR1 SGDLS, CDR2 YYNGEE. This CDR3 has 15 amino acids. V shed 0 bases and J shed 4 bases, with 8 bases lying between them. The chain's CDR3 is CASSVGQWYNSPLHF. The CDR3 bases are TGTGCCAGCAGCGTAGGACAATGGTATAATTCACCCCTCCACTTT.

The chain is built from TRBV11-3 and TRBJ2-5; D is possibly TRBD1 (6 bases). The CDR3 consists of 15 residues. CDR1 is SGHNT, CDR2 YENEEA, per germline. V dropped 4 bases and J dropped 1 base, with 13 bases sitting between them. The DNA for the CDR3 is TGTGCCAGCAGCTCCAGGGGCGGAGGCCAAGAGACCCAGTACTTC. As protein: CASSSRGGGQETQYF. Complete variable domain (other parts from reference TRBV11-3 and TRBJ2-5): EAGVVQSPRYKIIEKKQPVAFWCNPISGHNTLYWYLQNLGQGPELLIRYENEEAVDDSQLPKDRFSAERLKGVDSTLKIQPAELGDSAVYLCASSSRGGGQETQYFGPGTRLLVL.

The CDR3 DNA follows: TGTGCCAGTTTCCGGTCGGCCAGGACTGACTCTGGGGCCAACGTCCTGACTTTC. Encoded protein: CASFRSARTDSGANVLTF. The chain links TRBV19 to TRBJ2-6, with a tentative D call TRBD2 (5 bases). The length of the CDR3 is 18 residues. Trimming removed 8 bases from V and 0 bases from J, with 20 bases in between. Germline V gene lookup returns CDR1 LNHDA and CDR2 SQIVND (reference sequence). The full variable domain, its missing parts supplied by reference TRBV19 and TRBJ2-6, is DGGITQSPKYLFRKEGQNVTLSCEQNLNHDAMYWYRQDPGQGLRLIYYSQIVNDFQKGDIAEGYSVSREKKESFPLTVTSAQKNPTAFYLCASFRSARTDSGANVLTFGAGSRLTVL.

The V and J genes are TRBV11-1 and TRBJ1-4; tentative D call: TRBD1 (6 bases). The CDR3 totals 14 residues. V shed 6 bases and J shed 5 bases, with 13 bases lying between them. The germline gives CDR1 SGHAT, CDR2 FQDESV (reference sequence). The CDR3 nucleotides are TGTGCCAGCAGGCGGACAGCCGAGAATGAAAAACTGTTTTTT. Amino acids: CASRRTAENEKLFF. Using reference TRBV11-1 and TRBJ1-4 for the parts outside the CDR3, the full variable domain is EAEVAQSPRYKITEKSQAVAFWCDPISGHATLYWYRQILGQGPELLVQFQDESVVDDSQLPKDRFSAERLKGVDSTLKIQPAELGDSAMYLCASRRTAENEKLFFGSGTQLSVL.

CDR3 sequence reads: CASGVLQGENTEAFF. DNA for the CDR3: TGCGCCAGCGGAGTGCTACAGGGGGAGAACACTGAAGCTTTCTTT. This chain uses TRBV4-1 with TRBJ1-1, with 8 bases identical to TRBD1. Unmatched junction bases numbered 9, after V lost 8 bases and J lost 1 base. This CDR3 is 15 amino acids long. From germline, CDR1 is MGHRA and CDR2 YSYEKL.

This clone was detected only a few times. J is TRBJ2-7 and V is TRBV18, with 7 bases identical to TRBD1. This CDR3 has 16 amino acids. Germline V gene sequence: CDR1 KGHSH, CDR2 LQKENI. V shed 4 bases, J shed 0 bases, and the junction held 9 bases outside the gene matches. The CDR3 sequence is CASSQSPGQHSYEQYF. In DNA, the CDR3 is TGTGCCAGCTCACAATCTCCGGGACAGCACTCCTACGAGCAGTACTTC.

This sequence joins TRBV19 and TRBJ1-6; the match to TRBD1 covers 7 bases. The junction had 3 bases not matched to a gene; V was cut back by 3 bases and J by 7 bases. Germline assignment: CDR1 LNHDA and CDR2 SQIVND (reference sequence). The CDR3 is 14 amino acids. CDR3 protein: CASSIGTENSPLHF. In DNA form, the CDR3 reads TGTGCCAGTAGTATTGGGACAGAGAATTCACCCCTCCACTTT.

The CDR3 sequence is CSVRDRTYERYV. CDR3 coding DNA: TGCAGCGTACGGGACAGGACCTACGAGCGGTACGTC. The genes are TRBV29-1 and TRBJ2-7, with TRBD1 identical over 8 bases. CDR3 length: 12 residues. Germline CDR1 SQVTM, CDR2 ANQGSEA.

The CDR3 DNA reads as TGTGCCAGCAGCTTGCTCCGACAGGGGTGGCACGAGCAGTACTTC. Its translation: CASSLLRQGWHEQYF. The V gene is TRBV12-1, the J gene TRBJ2-7; TRBD1, the D gene given by the table, was not confirmed from the DNA. TRBV12-1 is given as a pseudogene. The CDR3 sequence is 15 residues long.

Many counts were recorded for this clone. This chain joins TRBV15 and TRBJ1-4, with unresolved D. The germline V and J ends were trimmed by 0 bases and 10 bases, with 12 bases remaining between them. Germline V gene lookup returns CDR1 LNHNV and CDR2 YYDKDF (reference sequence). The CDR3 spans 14 residues. CDR3 region: CATSRDLEGGKLFF. The DNA of the CDR3 is TGTGCCACCAGCAGAGATCTCGAGGGAGGAAAACTGTTTTTT.

The chain has TRBV6-5 and TRBJ1-1; TRBD1 matches at 11 bases. This CDR3 comprises 15 residues. The J segment lost 2 bases and the V segment lost 6 bases, leaving 5 bases of the junction unmatched. Germline-derived CDR1 and CDR2 are MNHEY and SVGAGI. The DNA of the CDR3 is TGTGCCAGCAGACGCGGGACAGGGGGAAACACTGAAGCTTTCTTT. Translation gives CASRRGTGGNTEAFF.

As DNA, the CDR3 is TGCGCCAGCAGCCAAGATTACGGCGGGGGGGTTAGTGAGCAGTTCTTC. Residues: CASSQDYGGGVSEQFF. The chain combines TRBV4-3 with TRBJ2-1; 9 positions agree with TRBD2. The ends lost 0 bases at V and 9 bases at J; junction bases unmatched: 9. This CDR3 comprises 16 residues. CDR1 is LGHNA, CDR2 YSLEER, per germline.

The chain carries TRBV6-1 and TRBJ2-2, with a possible D match to TRBD2 (6 bases). Germline V gives CDR1 MNHNS, CDR2 SASEGT. V lost 6 bases and J lost 1, with 9 bases in between. The length of the CDR3 is 14 residues. CDR3 in DNA: TGTGCCAGCAGGGAGGGTCGGAACACCGGGGAGCTGTTTTTT. Its protein product is CASREGRNTGELFF.